The source of this T cell receptor (beta chain) is a study of T-cell memory formation after mild COVID-19. Study background: Clusters were largely donor specific. Study observations and caveats: Shrinking CD4+ clones resided mostly in CM and EM, and CD8+ ones in EMRA. Contracting clones from day 15 to 85 showed balanced CD4/CD8; later expanders favored CD4+.

Between the trimmed V and J ends, which lost 0 bases and 4 bases, there was a span of 13 bases. There are 17 residues in the CDR3. Regarding this clonotype: Its antigen is unknown.

Amplification by 5'RACE using constant-segment primers produced TCR alpha and TCR beta cDNA libraries that carried sample barcodes and UMIs. TCRdb re-called the 5' RACE reads through MiXCR, storing one row per CDR3 protein. The sample holds 58,000 or so distinct CDR3 sequences, roughly a quarter seen once. The clonotype comes from a young man who had mild COVID-19 (a few samples of this study predate the infection). Cell type and time point are not known. The genes are TRBV12-3 or TRBV12-4 and TRBJ1-6; D is ambiguous. Sequencing input: PBMCs or a T cell subset sorted from them (not recorded which). In nucleotides, the CDR3 is TGTGCCAGCAGTTTAGCGCGGGTTTCTCTGTATAATTCACCCCTCCACTTT. Translated, it gives CASSLARVSLYNSPLHF.